Listed here are 23 T cell receptor beta chains from one sample, sequenced in a study of T-cell memory formation after mild COVID-19. TCRdb fed the 5' RACE reads into MiXCR, producing one record per CDR3 protein. This sample yields 560,000 or so distinct CDR3 sequences, of which 15% to 20% are seen a single time; about 8.1% belongs to the top ten. Sequences were obtained from PBMCs or a T cell subset sorted from them (not recorded which). The source of these receptors is an adult woman who had mild COVID-19 (a few samples of this study predate the infection). Cell type and time point are not known.

The chain links TRBV20-1 to TRBJ2-1; 9 bases agree with TRBD2. The V gene's germline CDR1 is DFQATT and CDR2 SNEGSKA (reference sequence). The V segment lost 3 bases and the J segment 7 bases; nucleotides outside the gene matches: 31. The CDR3 length is 22 residues. The CDR3 sequence: CSARSYFLRDPRAGGTSNEQFF. The DNA of the CDR3 is TGCAGTGCTAGGAGCTATTTTCTTAGGGACCCTCGAGCGGGGGGAACTTCAAATGAGCAGTTCTTC.

CDR3 in DNA: TGTGCCAGCAGCCGAGGACTAGCGGGATCCAGGAGGGGGGAGACCCAGTACTTC. Residues: CASSRGLAGSRRGETQYF. The chain is built from TRBV3-1 and TRBJ2-5; 12 nucleotides match TRBD2. V lost 4 bases to trimming and J lost 5 bases; unmatched junction nucleotides: 14. The CDR3 covers 18 residues. Germline V gives CDR1 LGHDT, CDR2 YNNKEL (reference sequence).

This clonotype was seen a few times. The rearrangement joins TRBV4-3 to TRBJ1-5; no clear D gene. Germline loops: CDR1 LGHNA, CDR2 YSLEER. The V end lost 0 bases, the J end lost 6 bases, and 9 bases lay between the germline ends. This CDR3 has 14 amino acids. The DNA for the CDR3 is TGCGCCAGCAGCCAAGAAGGACGAGGTCAGCCCCAGCATTTT. This sequence encodes CASSQEGRGQPQHF.

This rearrangement joins TRBV6-5 to TRBJ2-5; weak D call: TRBD2 (5 bases). V shed 5 bases and J shed 4 bases, with 11 bases lying between them. This CDR3 has 13 residues. Germline V gene lookup returns CDR1 MNHEY and CDR2 SVGAGI. As DNA, the CDR3 is TGTGCCAGCAGTCGAGGGTGGTCAGAGACCCAGTACTTC. This encodes CASSRGWSETQYF.

This chain links TRBV29-1 with TRBJ1-1, with 8 bases lining up with TRBD1. CDR3 length equals 15 residues. Germline V lookup: CDR1 SQVTM, CDR2 ANQGSEA. V lost 4 bases and J lost 0; bases outside the gene matches: 7. The CDR3, as DNA: TGCAGCGTTGGACAGGGGCACCCAATGAACACTGAAGCTTTCTTT. It yields the protein CSVGQGHPMNTEAFF.

The rearrangement uses TRBV18 and TRBJ2-2; 7 bases align to TRBD2. The CDR3 is 16 residues long. The V gene's germline CDR1 is KGHSH and CDR2 LQKENI. Trimming removed 1 base from V and 0 bases from J; junction bases left unmatched: 2. The CDR3: CASSPRGLPNTGELFF. CDR3 nucleotide sequence: TGTGCCAGCTCACCACGGGGACTACCGAACACCGGGGAGCTGTTTTTT.

This clonotype was observed a handful of times. V is TRBV6-2 or TRBV6-3 and J is TRBJ1-1; D not resolved. V was trimmed by 4 bases and J by 1 base, leaving 10 bases between them. Germline V CDR1 and CDR2: MNHEY, SVGEGT. The CDR3 is 14 amino acids. The CDR3 DNA follows: TGTGCCAGCAGTTTCCTACAGAGGAACACTGAAGCTTTCTTT. This translates into CASSFLQRNTEAFF.

The chain combines TRBV4-1 with TRBJ2-5; 8 bases are shared with TRBD2. J was trimmed by 0 bases and V by 3 bases; bases with no gene match: 9. CDR1 MGHRA and CDR2 YSYEKL come from the germline V gene. The CDR3 extends over 17 amino acids. The CDR3 region is CASSHPTGGVYQETQYF. DNA of the CDR3: TGCGCCAGCAGCCACCCAACCGGGGGGGTGTACCAAGAGACCCAGTACTTC.

This clonotype has more than one count but fewer than ten. The rearrangement links TRBV6-2 or TRBV6-3 to TRBJ2-1, with a tentative D call TRBD2 (6 bases). The CDR3 is 12 amino acids. CDR1 is MNHEY, CDR2 SVGEGT, per germline. CDR3 residues: CGSGRIYNEQFF. The CDR3, as DNA: TGTGGTAGCGGTAGAATATACAATGAGCAGTTCTTC.

The genes are TRBV5-1 and TRBJ2-1, with 14 nucleotides matching TRBD2. The germline CDR1 and CDR2 sequences are SGHRS and YFSETQ. The CDR3 extends over 17 amino acids. The V gene end was trimmed by 4 bases and the J gene end by 1 base; junction bases not matched to a gene: 4. CDR3 loop: CASSPTSGRVSYNEQFF. The CDR3 region has the DNA TGCGCCAGCAGCCCGACTAGCGGGAGGGTTTCCTACAATGAGCAGTTCTTC.

This clonotype was counted only a few times. This sequence joins TRBV7-8 and TRBJ1-1; perhaps TRBD1 as D (6 bases). Germline loops: CDR1 SGHVS, CDR2 FQNEAQ. V shed 1 base and J shed 1 base, with 10 bases lying between them. This CDR3 comprises 15 residues. CDR3 nucleotide sequence: TGTGCCAGCAGCTTAGAGTTAGGGGGGAACACTGAAGCTTTCTTT. This codes for CASSLELGGNTEAFF.

J is TRBJ2-1 and V is TRBV6-1; D possibly corresponds to TRBD1 (5 bases). Per germline, CDR1 MNHNS and CDR2 SASEGT. This CDR3 has 16 residues. V was trimmed by 2 bases and J by 8 bases, leaving 19 bases between them. As DNA, the CDR3 is TGTGCCAGCAGTGAATCACTTTTCCCCGCCAGGGATGAGCAGTTCTTC. This sequence encodes CASSESLFPARDEQFF.

There are many counts of this clonotype. The rearrangement uses TRBV25-1 and TRBJ2-7; TRBD2 matches at 8 bases. This CDR3 has 16 residues. V lost 8 bases to trimming and J lost 2 bases; unmatched junction nucleotides: 14. Looked up from germline, CDR1 is MGHDK and CDR2 is SYGVNS. The CDR3 is CASSGGSGGQTYEQYF. The CDR3 DNA reads TGTGCCAGCTCGGGGGGGAGCGGGGGACAAACCTACGAGCAGTACTTC.

The table lists this clonotype with a few counts. V gene TRBV10-3 combines with J gene TRBJ2-7; D gene ambiguous. This CDR3 is 14 amino acids long. V lost 3 bases, J lost 6 bases, and 15 bases lay in between. Looked up from germline, CDR1 is ENHRY and CDR2 is SYGVKD. The CDR3 reads CAISDTSRPLEQYF. CDR3 coding DNA: TGTGCCATCAGTGATACGTCCAGACCCCTCGAGCAGTACTTC.

This clonotype was counted a few times. J is TRBJ2-5 and V is TRBV4-2, with D unresolved. Trimming removed 0 bases at V and 3 bases at J, with 8 bases between. CDR3 length equals 14 residues. CDR1 is LGHNA and CDR2 is YNFKEQ in the germline V gene. The CDR3 loop is CASSQDGSKETQYF. DNA of the CDR3: TGTGCCAGCAGCCAAGATGGGTCCAAAGAGACCCAGTACTTC.

The chain joins TRBV29-1 to TRBJ1-2; 7 bases line up with TRBD1. CDR3 size: 14 residues. Germline V gene lookup returns CDR1 SQVTM and CDR2 ANQGSEA. J gave up 9 bases and V 2 bases, and 12 bases lay outside the gene matches. CDR3 sequence reads: CSVESSAGGISYTF. In nucleotides, the CDR3 is TGCAGCGTTGAATCCTCGGCAGGGGGTATAAGCTACACCTTC.

This clonotype was counted between two and nine times. The CDR3 DNA reads TGTGCCAGCAGCCCCCGGGCTAGCGGGGGCACAGATACGCAGTATTTT. It is translated as CASSPRASGGTDTQYF. The chain uses TRBV7-3 and TRBJ2-3; 9 nucleotides align to TRBD2. The CDR3 is made up of 16 amino acids. J was trimmed by 1 base and V by 5 bases; bases with no gene match: 7. The germline V gene encodes CDR1 SGHTA and CDR2 FQGTGA.

This clonotype was seen a handful of times. The chain links TRBV12-3 or TRBV12-4 to TRBJ2-1; 12 nucleotides line up with TRBD2. Losses at the gene ends were 4 bases for V and 5 bases for J; bases not matched to a gene: 3. This CDR3 has 15 residues. CDR3 in DNA: TGTGCCAGCAGTTGGACTAGCGGGGTTCACAATGAGCAGTTCTTC. Translating it yields CASSWTSGVHNEQFF.

The chain employs TRBV6-5 and TRBJ2-4; D remains unclear. CDR1 is MNHEY, CDR2 SVGAGI, per germline. V lost 4 bases to trimming and J lost 5 bases, with 9 bases between them. The CDR3 is made up of 13 amino acids. CDR3 in DNA: TGTGCCAGCAGTTCACCAGGAGAAAACATTCAGTACTTC. This encodes CASSSPGENIQYF.

This clonotype has just a few counts. The J gene is TRBJ2-1, the V gene TRBV5-6, with D perhaps matching TRBD1 or TRBD2 (5 bases each). The CDR3 has 17 amino acids. V was trimmed by 4 bases and J by 0 bases, leaving 17 bases between them. Germline V gives CDR1 SGHDT, CDR2 YYEEEE. CDR3 protein: CASSPTTGTLSYNEQFF. CDR3 DNA: TGTGCCAGCAGCCCCACTACCGGGACCCTCTCCTACAATGAGCAGTTCTTC.

The sample holds a few counts of this clonotype. CDR3 loop: CASSLGLAELEQYF. The CDR3 bases are TGCGCCAGCAGCTTAGGCCTAGCGGAACTGGAGCAGTACTTC. V usage is TRBV5-1 and J usage is TRBJ2-7; TRBD2 aligns across 7 bases. The CDR3 sequence is 14 residues long. V trimming: 2 bases; J trimming: 7 bases; junction bases outside the gene matches: 9. Germline CDR1 and CDR2: SGHRS and YFSETQ.

V is TRBV20-1 and J is TRBJ2-1; 7 bases agree with TRBD2. Germline lookup yields CDR1 DFQATT and CDR2 SNEGSKA (reference sequence). This CDR3 contains 17 residues. J lost 5 bases, V lost 0 bases, and 13 bases had no gene match. The CDR3 reads CSARDRRDGSGNNEQFF. CDR3 nucleotide sequence: TGCAGTGCTAGAGATCGGAGAGACGGGAGCGGGAACAATGAGCAGTTCTTC.

This chain uses TRBV7-3 with TRBJ2-4; D may be TRBD1 (6 bases). The CDR3 covers 13 residues. V lost 5 bases and J lost 8, with 13 bases in between. Germline values: CDR1 SGHTA, CDR2 FQGTGA. This CDR3 is CASSKTQGDIQYF. The CDR3 nucleotides are TGTGCCAGCAGCAAGACACAGGGAGACATTCAGTACTTC.